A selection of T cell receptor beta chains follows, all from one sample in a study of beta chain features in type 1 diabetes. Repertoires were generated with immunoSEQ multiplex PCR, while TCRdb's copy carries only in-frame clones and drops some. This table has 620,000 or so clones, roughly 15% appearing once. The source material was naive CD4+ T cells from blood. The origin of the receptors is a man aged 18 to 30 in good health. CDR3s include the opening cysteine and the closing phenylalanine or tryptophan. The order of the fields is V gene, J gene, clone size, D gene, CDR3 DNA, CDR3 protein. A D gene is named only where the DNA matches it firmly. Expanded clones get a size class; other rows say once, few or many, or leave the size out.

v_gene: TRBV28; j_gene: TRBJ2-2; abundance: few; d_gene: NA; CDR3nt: TGTGCCAGCAGTTTATTAGCCGGGGAGCTGTTTTTT; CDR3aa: CASSLLAGELFF
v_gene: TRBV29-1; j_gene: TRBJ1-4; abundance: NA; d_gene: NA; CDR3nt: TGCAGCGTTGACGGGGAGAATGAAAAACTGTTTTTT; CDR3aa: CSVDGENEKLFF
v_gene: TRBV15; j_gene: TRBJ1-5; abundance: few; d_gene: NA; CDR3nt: TGTGCCACCAGCAGAGTAAATCAGCCCCAGCATTTT; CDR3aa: CATSRVNQPQHF
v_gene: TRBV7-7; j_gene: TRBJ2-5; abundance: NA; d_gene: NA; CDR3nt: TGTGCTAGCAGCCCCCGACAGTCCCAAGAGACCCAGTACTTC; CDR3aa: CASSPRQSQETQYF
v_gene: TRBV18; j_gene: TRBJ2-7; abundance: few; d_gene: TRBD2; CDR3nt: TGTGCCAGCTCAGGACTAGCGGGAGGTGCCTACGAGCAGTACTTC; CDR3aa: CASSGLAGGAYEQYF
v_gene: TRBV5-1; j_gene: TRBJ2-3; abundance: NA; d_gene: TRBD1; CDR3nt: TGCGCCAGCAGCCTAGGTGGACAGGGGGCGACAGATACGCAGTATTTT; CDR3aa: CASSLGGQGATDTQYF
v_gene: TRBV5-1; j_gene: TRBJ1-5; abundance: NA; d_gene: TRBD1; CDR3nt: TGCGCCAGCAGCTTTGCAGGGGGCTTAAATCAGCCCCAGCATTTT; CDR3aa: CASSFAGGLNQPQHF
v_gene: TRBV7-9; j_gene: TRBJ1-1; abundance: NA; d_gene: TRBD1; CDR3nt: TGTGCCAGCAGCCAGGACAGGGTTTCCACTGAAGCTTTCTTT; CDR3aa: CASSQDRVSTEAFF
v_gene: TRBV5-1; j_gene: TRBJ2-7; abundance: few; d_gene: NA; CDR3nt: TGCGCCAGCAGCTTGGGCAGGGCTTCCTACGAGCAGTACTTC; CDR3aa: CASSLGRASYEQYF
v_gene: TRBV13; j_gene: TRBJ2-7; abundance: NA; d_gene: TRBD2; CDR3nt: TGTGCCAGCAGGGTAGCGGGGGGGCCGCGAGAGCAGTACTTC; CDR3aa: CASRVAGGPREQYF
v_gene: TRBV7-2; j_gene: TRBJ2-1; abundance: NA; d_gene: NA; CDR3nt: TGTGCCAGCAGCTTAAAAGTCTGGAATGAGCAGTTCTTC; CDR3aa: CASSLKVWNEQFF
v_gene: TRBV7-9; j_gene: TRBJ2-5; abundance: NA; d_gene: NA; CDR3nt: TGTGCCAGCAGTTTCGCAGGCTGGGGCCAAGAGACCCAGTACTTC; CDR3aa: CASSFAGWGQETQYF
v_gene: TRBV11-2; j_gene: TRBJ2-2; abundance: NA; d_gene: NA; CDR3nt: TGTGCCAGCATCGTGACAGTGATTGGTACCGGGGAGCTGTTTTTT; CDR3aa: CASIVTVIGTGELFF
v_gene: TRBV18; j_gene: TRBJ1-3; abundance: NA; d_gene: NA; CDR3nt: TGTGCCAGCTCACCAGGCATCTCTGGAAACACCATATATTTT; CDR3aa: CASSPGISGNTIYF
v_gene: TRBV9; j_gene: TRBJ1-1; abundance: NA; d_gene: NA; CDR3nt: TGTGCCAGCAGCGTATCAGGGTTTGGCACTGAAGCTTTCTTT; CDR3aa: CASSVSGFGTEAFF
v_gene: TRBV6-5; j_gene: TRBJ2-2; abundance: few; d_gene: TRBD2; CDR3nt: TGTGCCAGCAGCCGACTAGCGGGAGGAGCCGGGGAGCTGTTTTTT; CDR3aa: CASSRLAGGAGELFF
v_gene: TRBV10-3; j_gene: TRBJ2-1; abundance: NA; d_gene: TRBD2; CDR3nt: TGTGCCATCAGTCCCGGGACTAGATACAATGAGCAGTTCTTC; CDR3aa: CAISPGTRYNEQFF
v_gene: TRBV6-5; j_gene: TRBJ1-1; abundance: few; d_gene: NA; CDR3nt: TGTGCCAGCAGTTACGGGTTCACTGAAGCTTTCTTT; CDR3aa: CASSYGFTEAFF
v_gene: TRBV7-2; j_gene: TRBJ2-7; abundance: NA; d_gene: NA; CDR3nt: TGTGCCAGCAGCTTCGGGCAGACCTCCTACGAGCAGTACTTC; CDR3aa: CASSFGQTSYEQYF
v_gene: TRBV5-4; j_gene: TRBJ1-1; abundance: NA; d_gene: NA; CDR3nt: TGTGCCAGCAGCCGGGGACCCCAAAAAGCTTTCTTT; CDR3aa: CASSRGPQKAFF
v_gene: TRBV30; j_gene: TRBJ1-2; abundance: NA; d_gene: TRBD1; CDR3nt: TGTGCCTGGAGTCCCGGGACAGGAATTAACTATGGCTACACCTTC; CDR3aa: CAWSPGTGINYGYTF
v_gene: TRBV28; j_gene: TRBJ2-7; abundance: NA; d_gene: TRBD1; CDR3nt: TGTGCCAGCAGTTCTCGGACAGGGAACTACGAGCAGTACTTC; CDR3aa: CASSSRTGNYEQYF
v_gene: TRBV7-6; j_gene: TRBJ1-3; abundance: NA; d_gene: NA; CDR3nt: TGTGCCAGCAGCTTAAAGGACACTTTTGGAAACACCATATATTTT; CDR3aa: CASSLKDTFGNTIYF
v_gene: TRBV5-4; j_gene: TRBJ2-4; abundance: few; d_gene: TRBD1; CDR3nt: TGTGCCAGCAGCTCGACAGGGGCCGTCAAAAACATTCAGTACTTC; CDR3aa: CASSSTGAVKNIQYF
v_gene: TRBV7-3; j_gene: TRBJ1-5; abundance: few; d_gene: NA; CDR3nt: TGTGCCAGCAGCACAGGGATTGGACAGCCCCAGCATTTT; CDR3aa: CASSTGIGQPQHF
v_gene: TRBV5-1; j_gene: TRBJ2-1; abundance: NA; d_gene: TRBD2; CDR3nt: TGCGCCAGCAGCTTGGCCCTACTAGCGTGGAATGAGCAGTTCTTC; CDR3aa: CASSLALLAWNEQFF
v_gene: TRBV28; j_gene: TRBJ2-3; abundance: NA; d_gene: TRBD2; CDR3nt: TGTGCCGGATCGACTAGCGGGGGGGCATGGGATACGCAGTATTTT; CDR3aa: CAGSTSGGAWDTQYF
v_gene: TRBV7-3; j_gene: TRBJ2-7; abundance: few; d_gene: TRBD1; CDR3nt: TGTGCCAGCAGCATCGAGGGCGGGACAGGCTACGAGCAGTACTTC; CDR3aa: CASSIEGGTGYEQYF
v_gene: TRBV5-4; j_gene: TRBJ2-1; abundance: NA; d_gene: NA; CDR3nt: TGTGCCAGCAGCTGGGACGTTAGCTCCTACAATGAGCAGTTCTTC; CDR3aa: CASSWDVSSYNEQFF
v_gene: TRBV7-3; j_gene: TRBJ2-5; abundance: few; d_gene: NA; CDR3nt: TGTGCCAGCAGCGTCGGCGGCGTAGTGGAGACCCAGTACTTC; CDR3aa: CASSVGGVVETQYF
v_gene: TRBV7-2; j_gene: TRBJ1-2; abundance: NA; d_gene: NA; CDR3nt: TGTGCCAGCAGCTTAGGGCCAGAAACCTATGGCTACACCTTC; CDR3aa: CASSLGPETYGYTF
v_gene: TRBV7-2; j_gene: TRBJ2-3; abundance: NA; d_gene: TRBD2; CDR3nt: TGTGCCAGCAGCTCTAGCGGGAGAGGGGCTAGCACAGATACGCAGTATTTT; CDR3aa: CASSSSGRGASTDTQYF
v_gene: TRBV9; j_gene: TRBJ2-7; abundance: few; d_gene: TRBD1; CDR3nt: TGTGCCAGCCAAAAGACAGGGTCTGACGAGCAGTACTTC; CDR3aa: CASQKTGSDEQYF
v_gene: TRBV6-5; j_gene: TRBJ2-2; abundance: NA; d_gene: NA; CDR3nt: TGTGCCAGCAGTGTACTAGGCACCGGGGAGCTGTTTTTT; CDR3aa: CASSVLGTGELFF
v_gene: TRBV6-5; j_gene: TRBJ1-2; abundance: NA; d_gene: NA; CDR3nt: TGTGCCAGCAGTTCGGACAGAGTTCTTACTAACTATGGCTACACCTTC; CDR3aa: CASSSDRVLTNYGYTF
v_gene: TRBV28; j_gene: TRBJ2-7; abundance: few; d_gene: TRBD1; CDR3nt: TGTGCCAGCAACCCGGGACAGTCCTACGAGCAGTACTTC; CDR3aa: CASNPGQSYEQYF
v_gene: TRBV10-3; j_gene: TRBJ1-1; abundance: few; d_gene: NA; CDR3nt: TGTGCCATCAGAATGGGAACAGGCTCCATGAACACTGAAGCTTTCTTT; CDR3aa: CAIRMGTGSMNTEAFF
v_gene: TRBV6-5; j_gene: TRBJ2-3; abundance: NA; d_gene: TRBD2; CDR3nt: TGTGCCACTCTAGGGGCGGGGGGATTGGATACGCAGTATTTT; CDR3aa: CATLGAGGLDTQYF
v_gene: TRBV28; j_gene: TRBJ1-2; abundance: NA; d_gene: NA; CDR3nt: TGTGCCAGCAGTTTGACAAGGAACTATGGCTACACCTTC; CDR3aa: CASSLTRNYGYTF
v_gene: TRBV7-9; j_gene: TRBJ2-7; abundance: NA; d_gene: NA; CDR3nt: TGTGCCAGCAGCTTAAATCCGGGGCGATACGAGCAGTACTTC; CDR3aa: CASSLNPGRYEQYF
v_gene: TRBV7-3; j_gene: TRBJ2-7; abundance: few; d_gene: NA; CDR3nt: TGTGCCAGCAGCTCTATCCGGGGGAACGAGCAGTACTTC; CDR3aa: CASSSIRGNEQYF
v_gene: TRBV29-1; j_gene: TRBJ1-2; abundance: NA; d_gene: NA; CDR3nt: TGCAGCGTTGCCGGGTGGCAGGAGGAAGGCTACACCTTC; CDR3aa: CSVAGWQEEGYTF
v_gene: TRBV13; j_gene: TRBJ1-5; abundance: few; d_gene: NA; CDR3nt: TGTGCCAGCAGCTTTACAGGGACGGGCAATCAGCCCCAGCATTTT; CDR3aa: CASSFTGTGNQPQHF
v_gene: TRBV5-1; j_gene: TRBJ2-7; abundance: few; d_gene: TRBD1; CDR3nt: TGCGCCAGCAGCTTGGCCGCCCAAATAACCGGGACAGGTGGCGAGCAGTACTTC; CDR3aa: CASSLAAQITGTGGEQYF
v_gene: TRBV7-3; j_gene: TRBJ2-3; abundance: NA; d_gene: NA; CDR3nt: TGTGCCAGCAGCCCCCAACCAGGATTGGGCACAGATACGCAGTATTTT; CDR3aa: CASSPQPGLGTDTQYF
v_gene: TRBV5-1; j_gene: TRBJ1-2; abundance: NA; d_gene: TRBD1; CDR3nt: TGCGCCAGCAGCTTGGAGACAGGGGACTATGGCTACACCTTC; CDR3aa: CASSLETGDYGYTF
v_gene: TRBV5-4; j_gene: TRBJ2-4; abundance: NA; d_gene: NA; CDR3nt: TGTGCCAGCAGCCGCGGGACAGAAAAAAATCGCATTCAGTACTTC; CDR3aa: CASSRGTEKNRIQYF
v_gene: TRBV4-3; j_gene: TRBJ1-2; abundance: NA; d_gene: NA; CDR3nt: TGCGCCAGCAGCCTGACCGGGAGCAACTATGGCTACACCTTC; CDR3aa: CASSLTGSNYGYTF
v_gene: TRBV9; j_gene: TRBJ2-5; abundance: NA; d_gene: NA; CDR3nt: TGTGCCAGCAGCCCACAGATTTCCCCAGAGACCCAGTACTTC; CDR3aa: CASSPQISPETQYF
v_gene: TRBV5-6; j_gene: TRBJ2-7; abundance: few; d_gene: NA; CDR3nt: TGTGCCAGCAGCTTGGTTGGGACGGCGACCTACGAGCAGTACTTC; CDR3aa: CASSLVGTATYEQYF
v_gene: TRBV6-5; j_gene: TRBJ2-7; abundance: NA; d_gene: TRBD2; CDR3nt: TGTGCCAGCAGTCGCTCCGGGACTAGCGCCTACGAGCAGTACTTC; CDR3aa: CASSRSGTSAYEQYF
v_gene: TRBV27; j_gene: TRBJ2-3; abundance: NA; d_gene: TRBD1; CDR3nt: TGTGCCAGCAGTCCGCCGACAGGGGCCCGCACCTATACGCAGTATTTT; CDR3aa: CASSPPTGARTYTQYF
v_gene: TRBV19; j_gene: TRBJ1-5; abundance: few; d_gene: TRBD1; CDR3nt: TGTGCCAGTAGTATAGGAGGGGGCGTTGGCAATCAGCCCCAGCATTTT; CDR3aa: CASSIGGGVGNQPQHF
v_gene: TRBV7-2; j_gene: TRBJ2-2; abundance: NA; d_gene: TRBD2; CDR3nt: TGTGCCAGCAGCTCTCGGACGGGGGGAAACACCGGGGAGCTGTTTTTT; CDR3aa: CASSSRTGGNTGELFF